This T cell receptor beta chain comes out of a study of beta chain features in type 1 diabetes. Study overall: Patients shared similar age, gender and cell yields with healthy donors.

All of the isolated RNA was reverse transcribed, so expressed TCRB transcripts were sequenced. This table comes from immunoSEQ multiplex PCR, and its TCRdb copy is limited to in-frame clones, with some not included. Here the sample spans a few hundred thousand clones, approximately 13% being singletons. The CDR3 covers 14 residues. Trimming removed 0 bases from V and 6 bases from J, with 13 bases in between. Germline-derived CDR1 and CDR2 are SGHNT and YYREEE (reference sequence). Findings and caveats of the study: There was a moderate but significant shortening of TCRB CDR3s in all four CD4+ subsets of Type 1 diabetes patients.

With regard to this clone: Antigen: not known.

This receptor was taken from a man in his thirties or forties with type 1 diabetes. Sequencing was performed on naive CD4+ T cells from blood. The chain has TRBV5-4 and TRBJ2-7; D is perhaps TRBD2 (5 bases). CDR3 DNA: TGTGCCAGCAGCTTGGATCTTAGACGGGGCGAGCAGTACTTC. It encodes CASSLDLRRGEQYF.